A single sample is the source of the 22 T cell receptor beta chains below, sequenced in a study of cytomegalovirus exposure and HLA in healthy donors. The PCR ran on 60 Vbeta and 13 Jbeta primers. Only in-frame clones appear in the TCRdb table, and some are missing; sequencing was by immunoSEQ multiplex PCR. The table has 200,000 or so clones, over 65% seen once. Sequences were obtained from PBMCs. The receptor source for this set is a woman between 25 and 40 years old in good health and CMV-seronegative.

The gene calls are TRBV4-2 and TRBJ1-6, with a tentative D call TRBD1 (5 bases). V gave up 1 base and J gave up 0 bases, with 16 bases separating them. The CDR3 is made up of 19 amino acids. CDR1 is LGHNA, CDR2 YNFKEQ, per germline. Here the CDR3 DNA reads TGTGCCAGCAGCCAAGGAACAGGACGGTCAAGCTCCTATAATTCACCCCTCCACTTT. Amino acids: CASSQGTGRSSSYNSPLHF.

This clone showed up just once. This chain links TRBV6-5 with TRBJ2-5, with D perhaps TRBD2 (5 bases). The germline gives CDR1 MNHEY, CDR2 SVGAGI. Trimming cost V 2 bases and J 5 bases, with 12 bases left between them. CDR3 size: 14 residues. The CDR3 DNA follows: TGTGCCAGCAGTTACCTCCGGGATGGCGAGACCCAGTACTTC. Its translation is CASSYLRDGETQYF.

The rearrangement links TRBV5-1 to TRBJ1-4; D is perhaps TRBD1 (5 bases). The CDR3 loop spans 16 amino acids. V shed 5 bases and J shed 6 bases, with 20 bases lying between them. CDR1 is SGHRS and CDR2 is YFSETQ in the germline V gene. The CDR3 coding sequence is TGCGCCAGCAGTACAGGCGTCGAGGCCGTGCATGAAAAACTGTTTTTT. Amino acid sequence: CASSTGVEAVHEKLFF.

The rearrangement uses TRBV5-4 and TRBJ1-2; 7 bases are shared with TRBD1. Germline assignment: CDR1 SGHNT and CDR2 YYREEE (reference sequence). V shed 5 bases and J 3 bases; nucleotides not matched to a gene: 4. The CDR3 runs 13 residues. As DNA, the CDR3 is TGTGCCAGCAGGCCTCAGGGGGACTATGGCTACACCTTC. Protein: CASRPQGDYGYTF.

This clone was counted a few times. The chain uses TRBV6-1 and TRBJ2-7; D unclear. Germline V gene data show CDR1 as MNHNS and CDR2 as SASEGT. V dropped 5 bases and J dropped 7 bases, with 12 bases sitting between them. The CDR3 spans 12 residues. The CDR3 region is CASSFPPQEQYF. CDR3 coding DNA: TGTGCCAGCAGTTTCCCTCCCCAGGAGCAGTACTTC.

V is TRBV5-4 and J is TRBJ2-7; TRBD1 is a possible D gene (7 bases). The CDR3 loop spans 15 amino acids. From germline, CDR1 is SGHNT and CDR2 YYREEE (reference sequence). V was trimmed by 4 bases and J by 5 bases, leaving 19 bases between them. CDR3 sequence: CASSLEGAELDEQYF. CDR3 DNA: TGTGCCAGCAGCCTGGAGGGGGCAGAGTTAGACGAGCAGTACTTC.

A few counts support this clone. V and J are TRBV30 and TRBJ1-4; 7 nucleotides agree with TRBD1. Germline CDR1 and CDR2: GTSNPN and SVGIG (reference sequence). V shed 2 bases and J 8 bases; nucleotides not matched to a gene: 8. This CDR3 is 14 amino acids long. DNA for the CDR3: TGTGCCTGGAGTCTTACCTGGACAGGAGAAAAACTGTTTTTT. Translated: CAWSLTWTGEKLFF.

The rearrangement links TRBV28 to TRBJ1-6; tentative D call: TRBD1 (5 bases). V was shortened by 5 bases and J by 8 bases, with 19 bases between the two germline ends. Germline CDR1 and CDR2: MDHEN and SYDVKM. This CDR3 contains 16 residues. The CDR3 region is CASSITRVRLDSPLHF. CDR3 bases: TGTGCCAGCAGTATCACCAGGGTGCGCCTAGATTCACCCCTCCACTTT.

For the CDR3, the DNA is TGTGCCAGCAAGGTAGCGGGAACCTACGAGCAGTACTTC. Protein: CASKVAGTYEQYF. The chain links TRBV6-5 to TRBJ2-7; 8 nucleotides agree with TRBD2. This CDR3 contains 13 residues. V lost 7 bases to trimming and J lost 2 bases; unmatched junction nucleotides: 4. Germline V gene sequence: CDR1 MNHEY, CDR2 SVGAGI.

This clone was counted only a few times. The chain carries TRBV4-1 and TRBJ1-1, with TRBD1 as a possible D gene (6 bases). The CDR3 is 16 amino acids. Per germline, CDR1 MGHRA and CDR2 YSYEKL. V was cut by 4 bases and J by 0 bases, with 15 bases left in between. CDR3 nucleotides: TGCGCCAGCAGCCCAAACCCGGGACACATGAACACTGAAGCTTTCTTT. The encoded protein is CASSPNPGHMNTEAFF.

The chain employs TRBV10-3 and TRBJ2-5; 7 bases agree with TRBD2. The germline V gene has CDR1 ENHRY and CDR2 SYGVKD. This CDR3 spans 12 amino acids. The trim removed 6 bases at V and 5 bases at J, leaving 3 bases unmatched. CDR3 loop: CAISGRGETQYF. CDR3 nucleotide sequence: TGTGCCATCAGCGGGCGGGGGGAGACCCAGTACTTC.

The chain carries TRBV7-9 and TRBJ2-7, with TRBD2 matching over 8 bases. CDR3 length equals 18 residues. V trimming: 1 base; J trimming: 0 bases; junction bases outside the gene matches: 11. CDR1 SEHNR and CDR2 FQNEAQ come from the germline V gene (reference sequence). This CDR3 is CASSLGGFLAGSSYEQYF. CDR3 coding DNA: TGTGCCAGCAGCTTAGGGGGATTCCTAGCGGGTAGCTCCTACGAGCAGTACTTC. The full variable domain, completed using reference TRBV7-9 and TRBJ2-7, is DTGVSQNPRHKITKRGQNVTFRCDPISEHNRLYWYRQTLGQGPEFLTYFQNEAQLEKSRLLSDRFSAERPKGSFSTLEIQRTEQGDSAMYLCASSLGGFLAGSSYEQYFGPGTRLTVT.

The V gene is TRBV5-5, the J gene TRBJ2-7, with 7 positions matching TRBD2. In germline, CDR1 is SGHKS, CDR2 YYEKEE (reference sequence). V lost 9 bases and J lost 1; bases outside the gene matches: 10. CDR3 size: 14 residues. The CDR3: CATSTSSGSYEQYF. The CDR3 DNA sequence: TGTGCCACCTCGACAAGTAGCGGGTCCTACGAGCAGTACTTC.

The CDR3 DNA reads as TGTGCCATTAAAGACGGGGGGGCGGTCGGCTACACTGAAGCTTTCTTT. It specifies CAIKDGGAVGYTEAFF. The rearrangement links TRBV10-3 to TRBJ1-1; perhaps TRBD1 as D (6 bases). V was cut by 9 bases and J by 3 bases, with 23 bases left in between. CDR1 ENHRY and CDR2 SYGVKD come from the germline V gene. This CDR3 contains 16 residues.

A single count supports this clone. V gene TRBV5-1 combines with J gene TRBJ1-1; D gene uncertain. The CDR3 has 18 residues. Germline CDR1 and CDR2: SGHRS and YFSETQ. Trimming pared 4 bases from V and 0 bases from J, leaving 22 bases between. CDR3 nucleotides: TGCGCCAGCAGCCCGCGGGCTGCTTCGGTGTTGGTGAACACTGAAGCTTTCTTT. Amino acid sequence: CASSPRAASVLVNTEAFF.

The chain recombines TRBV2 with TRBJ2-5; 9 bases line up with TRBD2. The V gene end was trimmed by 8 bases and the J gene end by 8 bases; junction bases not matched to a gene: 6. Germline values: CDR1 SNHLY, CDR2 FYNNEI. This CDR3 contains 12 residues. Here the CDR3 DNA reads TGTGCCAGCGGGGGGCGGGGGGGAACCCAGTACTTC. Translated, it gives CASGGRGGTQYF.

For the CDR3, the DNA is TGTGCCAGCAGCCAGCCGGGGGACGAAACTAACTATGGCTACACCTTC. Translated, it gives CASSQPGDETNYGYTF. The chain links TRBV4-2 to TRBJ1-2, with D perhaps matching TRBD1 (5 bases). Deletions cut 3 bases from V and 0 bases from J, with 14 bases between. This CDR3 has 16 amino acids. CDR1 and CDR2 (germline): LGHNA, YNFKEQ.

V and J are TRBV7-9 and TRBJ2-7; D unclear. Trimming left V 5 bases short and J 6 bases short, with 14 bases between. Per germline, CDR1 SEHNR and CDR2 FQNEAQ (reference sequence). The CDR3 loop spans 13 amino acids. Written as DNA, the CDR3 is TGTGCCAGCAGCCGACCTTCGTCTAGCGAGCAGTACTTC. This codes for CASSRPSSSEQYF.

The chain carries TRBV7-6 and TRBJ2-7; 7 bases are a match to TRBD2. Trimming removed 0 bases from V and 2 bases from J; junction bases left unmatched: 1. Germline V gives CDR1 SGHVS, CDR2 FNYEAQ. The CDR3 loop spans 14 amino acids. CDR3 DNA: TGTGCCAGCAGCTTAGCGCTAGCGGCCTACGAGCAGTACTTC. It translates to CASSLALAAYEQYF. Together with reference TRBV7-6 and TRBJ2-7, the CDR3 gives the full variable domain: GAGVSQSPRYKVTKRGQDVALRCDPISGHVSLYWYRQALGQGPEFLTYFNYEAQQDKSGLPNDRFSAERPEGSISTLTIQRTEQRDSAMYRCASSLALAAYEQYFGPGTRLTVT.

This clone was recorded a few times. The sample holds other DNA sequences that translate to the same CDR3. The V call is TRBV6-5, the J call TRBJ1-5, with D uncertain. V dropped 5 bases and J dropped 3 bases, with 5 bases sitting between them. Germline V CDR1 and CDR2: MNHEY, SVGAGI. The CDR3 length is 12 residues. The CDR3 DNA is TGTGCCAGCAGTGAAGCCAATCAGCCCCAGCATTTT. Its translation: CASSEANQPQHF.

This rearrangement joins TRBV10-3 to TRBJ2-7; TRBD1 matches 8 bases. The J segment lost 2 bases and the V segment lost 6 bases, leaving 6 bases of the junction unmatched. The CDR3 runs to 14 residues. The V gene's germline CDR1 is ENHRY and CDR2 SYGVKD. CDR3 region: CAISNRDRPYEQYF. The DNA of the CDR3 is TGTGCCATCAGCAACCGGGACAGGCCCTACGAGCAGTACTTC.

This clone was detected once. This rearrangement joins TRBV7-2 to TRBJ1-5; D uncertain. Looked up from germline, CDR1 is SGHTA and CDR2 is FQGNSA. Trimming shortened V by 2 bases and J by 5 bases, and 10 bases separated the two germline ends. This CDR3 has 14 amino acids. The CDR3 DNA is TGTGCCAGCAGCTTATCCCCCAGTTATCAGCCCCAGCATTTT. Translated, it gives CASSLSPSYQPQHF.